This T cell receptor (beta chain) was sequenced during a study of shared clonotypes between healthy human individuals. Overall study findings and caveats: Sharing of clonotypes among donors was expected to vary with sequencing depth. What naive subsets generally showed was a larger estimated richness than memory subsets showed.

Details on this clone: Its target is not known.

Naive CD8 populations comprised CD45RO-negative cells positively selected for CCR7, excluding terminally differentiated effector memory CD45RA+ cells. Assay execution proceeded at the deep level. As originally analysed: Filtering of immunoSEQ junctional sequences could not match full-length read filtering. Using immunoSEQ multiplex PCR, the repertoire was profiled, and TCRdb retains in-frame clones only, with some absent. D and trimming were read from the DNA, whereas the V and J calls and clone size are those reported in that table. Found here are over 2,000,000 clones, 80% to 95% of them singletons; the top ten hold more than 1.5%. The specimen sequenced was naive CD8+ T cells from PBMCs. This clonotype was sampled from a young man in good health. Some clones in this sample may be carry-over from other donors' samples.

The CDR3 spells CASSHGTGLNQPQHF. The CDR3 nucleotides read TGCGCCAGCAGCCACGGGACAGGGTTAAATCAGCCCCAGCATTTT. The chain is built from TRBV4-1 and TRBJ1-5; 9 bases fit TRBD1. V was clipped by 3 bases and J by 4 bases; unmatched bases: 4. This CDR3 has 15 residues. Germline CDR1 is MGHRA and CDR2 is YSYEKL.